This T cell receptor beta chain was identified during a study of molecular identifiers for immune sequencing clone quantification. The V and J ends lost 5 bases and 3 bases respectively, with 17 bases between them. This CDR3 comprises 15 residues. Germline V gene data show CDR1 as MNHEY and CDR2 as SMNVEV (reference sequence). TCRdb called the PCR reads again in MiXCR, with one record for every CDR3 protein. Seen here are 490,000 or so distinct CDR3 sequences, 20% to 25% observed once, and the top ten hold about 0.78%. The sequence was obtained from a human donor in good health. Some libraries in this study had Jurkat cell RNA spiked in. The gene calls are TRBV27 and TRBJ2-7, with D tentatively TRBD1 or TRBD2 (5 bases each). Sequencing input: naive CD8+ T cells from blood, with Jurkat cell RNA spiked in. Indicated subset: FACS-sorted CD8+CD4-CCR7+CD45RA+ naive T cells. DNA of the CDR3: TGTGCCAGCAGTGGGGGAGCAGGGATCAGCTACGAGCAGTACTTC. This sequence encodes CASSGGAGISYEQYF.